This TCR beta chain was profiled in a study of shared clonotypes between healthy human individuals. The data were produced by immunoSEQ multiplex PCR, yet TCRdb's version contains in-frame clones alone and is incomplete. The sample has about 1.4 million clones; around 97% are singletons. CDR1 is LGHNA and CDR2 is YNFKEQ in the germline V gene. The CDR3 is 15 residues long. Trimming pared 0 bases from V and 5 bases from J, leaving 10 bases between. The study, taken as a whole, reports: Sequencing depth was a factor that was expected to affect clonotype sharing among donors. Non-shared clonotypes were found to have lower generation probabilities than the clonotypes that were shared by all four of the sorted-subset donors. Larger estimated richness was generally recorded for naive subsets relative to memory subsets.

As to this clone: Its antigen is as yet unknown.

CD45RA+ naive and CD45RA-negative memory subsets were separated from CD4+ cells. The chain employs TRBV4-2 and TRBJ1-4; possible D gene TRBD1, 6 bases. Source material: naive CD4+ T cells sorted from blood. As to subset: CD45RA+ positively selected. The sequence came from a man between 25 and 39 years old in good health. The CDR3 bases are TGTGCCAGCAGCCAAGAGTCCAGGGGAAATGAAAAACTGTTTTTT. It codes for CASSQESRGNEKLFF.